The 25 T cell receptor beta chains below were found in one sample sequenced in a study of T cells in Graves' hyperthyroidism and ophthalmopathy. Amplification yielded TCR beta CDR3 regions, with RNA transcripts as the source. First-round RT-PCR of the TCR CDR3 relied on the HTBI primer set. TCRdb ran MiXCR on the multiplex PCR reads and lists one entry per CDR3 protein. The sample shows some 740,000 distinct CDR3 sequences, 12% to 15% of them seen only once. The sample consisted of blood. These receptors were collected from a woman between 18 and 30 years old with Graves' hyperthyroidism.

The rearrangement joins TRBV7-9 to TRBJ2-3, with TRBD2 identical over 13 bases. Germline CDR1 and CDR2: SEHNR and FQNEAQ (reference sequence). This CDR3 is built from 19 residues. J gave up 6 bases and V 3 bases, and 15 bases lay outside the gene matches. The DNA for the CDR3 is TGTGCCAGCAGCTTCCCGACTAGCGGGAGGTCCCCAGCGAGGGATACGCAGTATTTT. It translates to CASSFPTSGRSPARDTQYF.

The table lists this clonotype with a few counts. The chain carries TRBV12-3 or TRBV12-4 and TRBJ2-1, with D perhaps given as TRBD1 or TRBD2 (6 bases each). The CDR3 covers 16 residues. V lost 4 bases to trimming and J lost 2 bases, with 15 bases between them. This CDR3 is CASSSGVGGTYNEQFF. CDR3 nucleotide sequence: TGTGCCAGCAGTTCCGGGGTGGGGGGCACCTACAATGAGCAGTTCTTC.

This clonotype was seen ten or more times. The genes are TRBV30 and TRBJ1-1, with no clear D. CDR3 length equals 13 residues. Germline CDR1 reads GTSNPN; CDR2 reads SVGIG (reference sequence). Trimming took off 2 bases at V and 1 base at J, with 8 bases between the two ends. CDR3 in amino acids: CAWSPQPNTEAFF. DNA for the CDR3: TGTGCCTGGAGTCCGCAGCCGAACACTGAAGCTTTCTTT.

The chain joins TRBV5-1 to TRBJ1-2; the D gene is possibly TRBD1 (6 bases). The V gene lost 0 bases and the J gene lost 3 bases, with 12 bases spanning the gap. The CDR3 has 15 residues. Germline assignment: CDR1 SGHRS and CDR2 YFSETQ. CDR3 nucleotides: TGCGCCAGCAGCTTGGGACAGCCAGGGGACTATGGCTACACCTTC. It encodes CASSLGQPGDYGYTF. The whole variable domain, remainder taken from reference TRBV5-1 and TRBJ1-2, is KAGVTQTPRYLIKTRGQQVTLSCSPISGHRSVSWYQQTPGQGLQFLFEYFSETQRNKGNFPGRFSGRQFSNSRSEMNVSTLELGDSALYLCASSLGQPGDYGYTFGSGTRLTVV.

In this sample, this clonotype turned up a few times. The chain links TRBV7-9 to TRBJ1-6; 8 bases agree with TRBD1. The J segment lost 8 bases and the V segment lost 5 bases, leaving 5 bases of the junction unmatched. Germline V gene data show CDR1 as SEHNR and CDR2 as FQNEAQ (reference sequence). The CDR3 consists of 14 residues. In DNA, the CDR3 is TGTGCCAGCAGCCCGGGACAGGTCGATTCACCCCTCCACTTT. Translated: CASSPGQVDSPLHF. Based on the CDR3 plus reference TRBV7-9 and TRBJ1-6, the full variable domain is DTGVSQNPRHKITKRGQNVTFRCDPISEHNRLYWYRQTLGQGPEFLTYFQNEAQLEKSRLLSDRFSAERPKGSFSTLEIQRTEQGDSAMYLCASSPGQVDSPLHFGNGTRLTVT.

Of note for this clonotype: A much larger clonotype is one base distant, so this may be a read error. This rearrangement joins TRBV18 to TRBJ1-3; 8 bases line up with TRBD1. The CDR3 is 17 amino acids. Trimming took 3 bases from V and 1 from J; bases not matched to a gene: 8. The germline V gene has CDR1 KGHSH and CDR2 LQKENI. The CDR3 coding sequence is TGTGCCAGCTCACCGGCCGCCCACAGGGGGTCTGGAAACACCATATATTTT. Amino acids: CASSPAAHRGSGNTIYF.

This clonotype occurred a few times. This chain joins TRBV5-4 and TRBJ2-5; weak D call: TRBD1 (6 bases). This CDR3 has 15 residues. CDR1 and CDR2 (germline): SGHNT, YYREEE (reference sequence). The ends were cut back, 4 bases at V and 4 bases at J, with 17 bases in the middle. CDR3 DNA sequence: TGTGCCAGCAGCGCCCGGCCAGGGGCTGGAGAGACCCAGTACTTC. Amino acid sequence: CASSARPGAGETQYF.

The sample holds many counts of this clonotype. V gene TRBV18 combines with J gene TRBJ1-5; D uncertain. There are 14 residues in the CDR3. The ends were cut back, 1 base at V and 4 bases at J, with 8 bases in the middle. CDR1 and CDR2 from the germline V gene are KGHSH and LQKENI. The CDR3 DNA reads as TGTGCCAGCTCACCACTAGAACAGAATCAGCCCCAGCATTTT. It is translated as CASSPLEQNQPQHF.

This rearrangement joins TRBV19 to TRBJ1-1, with D possibly matching TRBD1 (5 bases). Trimming cost V 7 bases and J 4 bases, with 10 bases left between them. Germline values: CDR1 LNHDA, CDR2 SQIVND (reference sequence). The CDR3 covers 12 residues. The CDR3 protein is CASMHRTTEAFF. Written as DNA, the CDR3 is TGTGCCAGTATGCACAGGACCACTGAAGCTTTCTTT.

This clonotype was seen many times. The chain links TRBV11-2 to TRBJ2-1, with D perhaps matching TRBD2 (7 bases). There are 18 residues in the CDR3. V was cut by 1 base and J by 4 bases, with 20 bases left in between. CDR1 is SGHAT, CDR2 FQNNGV, per germline. The CDR3 here is CASSLVGRARGGYNEQFF. CDR3 DNA sequence: TGTGCCAGCAGCTTAGTGGGGCGAGCGAGGGGGGGGTACAATGAGCAGTTCTTC.

The rearrangement links TRBV30 to TRBJ2-3; D uncertain. Germline V gene lookup returns CDR1 GTSNPN and CDR2 SVGIG (reference sequence). Trimming took 2 bases from V and 0 from J, leaving 6 bases between them. This CDR3 has 13 residues. Written as DNA, the CDR3 is TGTGCCTGGAGTTCTCGTAGCACAGATACGCAGTATTTT. Protein product: CAWSSRSTDTQYF.

This clonotype was counted at least ten times. In DNA, the CDR3 is TGTGCCAGCAGCTCTAGACTAGCGGAAAGCTCCTACGAGCAGTACTTC. This codes for CASSSRLAESSYEQYF. The chain has TRBV7-8 and TRBJ2-7, with 9 bases aligning to TRBD2. J lost 0 bases, V lost 4 bases, and 7 bases had no gene match. The CDR3 is 16 residues long. CDR1 SGHVS and CDR2 FQNEAQ come from the germline V gene.

This clonotype was seen at least ten times. This chain uses TRBV20-1 with TRBJ1-4; D gene ambiguous. Germline loops: CDR1 DFQATT, CDR2 SNEGSKA (reference sequence). There are 13 residues in the CDR3. With 3 bases removed from V and 5 bases from J, the gap between germline ends came to 10 bases. In DNA form, the CDR3 reads TGCAGTGCTAGTAATCCGGGAAATGAAAAACTGTTTTTT. Its translation is CSASNPGNEKLFF.

This clonotype was counted ten times or more. This chain joins TRBV6-6 and TRBJ2-2; D is unresolved. The CDR3 totals 15 residues. CDR1 is MNHNY and CDR2 is SVGAGI in the germline V gene (reference sequence). Trimming pared 2 bases from V and 2 bases from J, leaving 9 bases between. CDR3 DNA: TGTGCCAGCAGTTACGAAGGGCTCAACACCGGGGAGCTGTTTTTT. This gives the protein CASSYEGLNTGELFF.

Ten or more counts support this clonotype. J is TRBJ2-1 and V is TRBV11-1; D remains unclear. V lost 3 bases and J lost 0, with 12 bases in between. The CDR3 is 16 amino acids. Germline V gives CDR1 SGHAT, CDR2 FQDESV (reference sequence). The CDR3 coding sequence is TGTGCCAGCAGCTTCCGGACGGTCAGCTCCTACAATGAGCAGTTCTTC. Its translation is CASSFRTVSSYNEQFF.

This clonotype has only a few counts. V is TRBV6-2 or TRBV6-3 and J is TRBJ2-7; D not resolved. The ends were cut back, 2 bases at V and 5 bases at J, with 7 bases in the middle. The CDR3 contains 12 residues. Germline V lookup: CDR1 MNHEY, CDR2 SVGEGT. CDR3 residues: CASSYVQNEQYF. The CDR3 DNA sequence: TGTGCCAGCAGTTACGTACAGAACGAGCAGTACTTC.

The V call is TRBV20-1, the J call TRBJ1-6; D is uncertain. V lost 1 base, J lost 7 bases, and 14 bases lay in between. Germline V lookup: CDR1 DFQATT, CDR2 SNEGSKA (reference sequence). The length of the CDR3 is 15 residues. The CDR3 is CSARAGPAGNSPLHF. As DNA, the CDR3 is TGCAGTGCTAGAGCTGGCCCCGCGGGGAATTCACCCCTCCACTTT.

In its sample, this clonotype was seen many times. The chain recombines TRBV7-2 with TRBJ2-1, with 9 bases aligning to TRBD2. The CDR3 totals 15 residues. Germline assignment: CDR1 SGHTA and CDR2 FQGNSA. J lost 4 bases, V lost 5 bases, and 6 bases had no gene match. CDR3 sequence: CASSKGGRDYNEQFF. For the CDR3, the DNA is TGTGCCAGCAGCAAAGGCGGGAGGGATTACAATGAGCAGTTCTTC.

Many counts were recorded for this clonotype. DNA for the CDR3: TGTGCCAGCAGCTTAATACCTTCCGGGACTAGACACAATGAGCAGTTCTTC. The encoded protein is CASSLIPSGTRHNEQFF. The chain recombines TRBV7-3 with TRBJ2-1; TRBD2 agrees at 8 bases. Germline V lookup: CDR1 SGHTA, CDR2 FQGTGA. V lost 1 base, J lost 5 bases, and 10 bases stayed unmatched. The CDR3 is made up of 17 amino acids.

This clonotype has more than one count but fewer than ten. This chain joins TRBV19 and TRBJ2-7; D not certain. This CDR3 is built from 12 residues. CDR1 and CDR2 (germline): LNHDA, SQIVND (reference sequence). The chain's CDR3 is CATAGESYEQYF. The CDR3 DNA is TGTGCTACGGCAGGCGAGAGCTACGAGCAGTACTTC.

This clonotype occurred many times. The chain carries TRBV6-1 and TRBJ1-2; no clear D gene. The CDR3 runs 13 residues. Trimming took off 8 bases at V and 5 bases at J, with 15 bases between the two ends. Germline V gene lookup returns CDR1 MNHNS and CDR2 SASEGT. The CDR3 nucleotides are TGTGCCAGCCGCGGCGGGCCGATATATGGCTACACCTTC. Translation gives CASRGGPIYGYTF.

There are a few counts of this clonotype. The chain employs TRBV13 and TRBJ1-1, with TRBD1 identical over 8 bases. The CDR3 length is 13 residues. With V trimmed by 11 bases and J by 4 bases, 9 bases remained unmatched. Germline V gives CDR1 PRHDT, CDR2 FYEKMQ (reference sequence). The CDR3 reads CAYSSGQGTEAFF. In DNA, the CDR3 is TGTGCCTACTCGTCAGGACAGGGCACTGAAGCTTTCTTT.

The V gene is TRBV28, the J gene TRBJ2-5; 13 bases fit TRBD2. Per germline, CDR1 MDHEN and CDR2 SYDVKM. The CDR3 covers 16 residues. V lost 4 bases to trimming and J lost 2 bases; unmatched junction nucleotides: 4. The CDR3 DNA reads as TGTGCCAGCAGTTCCTGGACTAGCGGGAGTCAAGAGACCCAGTACTTC. This gives the protein CASSSWTSGSQETQYF.

This clonotype has ten or more counts. This sequence joins TRBV20-1 and TRBJ2-7; 8 bases agree with TRBD2. This CDR3 region has 13 residues. Germline V gives CDR1 DFQATT, CDR2 SNEGSKA (reference sequence). Trimming at V came to 3 bases and at J to 6 bases, leaving 7 bases not matched to a gene. The CDR3 here is CSAREGGGIEQYF. The CDR3, as DNA: TGCAGTGCTAGGGAAGGCGGGGGGATCGAGCAGTACTTC.

The sample holds many counts of this clonotype. The CDR3 loop is CAWSVSQGPPNEKLFF. The CDR3, as DNA: TGTGCCTGGAGTGTATCACAAGGCCCGCCTAATGAAAAACTGTTTTTT. The V and J genes are TRBV30 and TRBJ1-4; D uncertain. Trimming removed 0 bases at V and 3 bases at J, with 14 bases between. The CDR3 extends over 16 amino acids. Germline CDR1 and CDR2: GTSNPN and SVGIG (reference sequence).